One TCR beta chain is described in this entry. Its antigen is not known. Germline CDR1 and CDR2: LNHDA and SQIVND (reference sequence). Deletions cut 5 bases from V and 3 bases from J, with 12 bases between. The CDR3 runs 14 residues. These data come from a study of cytomegalovirus exposure and HLA in healthy donors. The PCR had 60 Vbeta and 13 Jbeta primers. TCRdb keeps only in-frame clones here, not all; method: immunoSEQ multiplex PCR. This sample yields 220,000 or so clones, of which 75% are seen a single time; 1.5% to 2% belongs to the top ten. Study-wide findings and caveats: For presence/absence analyses, sequencing depth was assumed to be roughly uniform across donors.

The TCR originated in a woman aged 25 to 45 in good health and CMV-seronegative. The genes are TRBV19 and TRBJ2-3; tentative D call: TRBD2 (6 bases). The sample was PBMCs. As DNA, the CDR3 is TGTGCCAGTAGTTTGGGGCGGGGAACAGATACGCAGTATTTT. It codes for CASSLGRGTDTQYF.